This record concerns one TCR beta chain sequence. Its antigen is unknown. No base qualities exist here, and no much larger clone lies one base off it. This record belongs to a study of T cell repertoires in cytomegalovirus infection (dated by TCRdb to the late 2010s). Study-wide context: Peptide stimulations targeted recently identified HLA-C-restricted CMV epitopes, whose presentation resists viral immunomodulation, together with well-studied HLA-B-restricted epitopes. The HLA type of each donor mattered for the analysis, because public TCR beta signatures pointed to carriage of CMV infection along with the matching HLA type.

V loses 4 bases, J loses 8 bases, and the germline ends lie 15 bases apart. The CDR3 contains 13 residues, cysteine and phenylalanine counted. Solely the CDR3 DNA is kept, with 39 bases framed from the first base. As encoded in the germline V gene (reference sequence), CDR1 is SGHNT while CDR2 is YYREEE. The paper as a whole reports these results and caveats: In both this cohort and an independent cohort of some 380 donors, the cumulative frequency of public TCR beta family members distinguished carriers of CMV infection plus the relevant HLA type. In the ex vivo response, HLA-C-restricted CMV-specific TCR beta clonotypes were dominant, and in two of eight donors the single most frequent clonotype came from this HLA-C-restricted group.

Instrument on record: Illumina HiSeq 1500. Using fastp at Q25 and MiXCR, TCRdb reprocessed the public reads and kept productive beta chains. Under each unique CDR3 protein, matching rows form one entry showing the most common genes and DNA. This sample is represented by about 920,000 distinct CDR3 sequences; more than 25% of them were singletons. 11% to 15% of the sample comes from the top ten. The sample's treatment or condition, from its label and the paper: in vitro stimulation with specific CMV peptide epitopes to enrich CMV-specific T cells. This clonotype originated in a human donor in good health (CMV status not recorded). Some clones in this sample may be carry-over from other donors' samples. The chain links TRBV5-4 with TRBJ1-2; TRBD1 is perhaps the D gene, given 5 matching bases. The source was cultured CD8+ T cells from PBMCs, collected from culture after CMV antigen stimulation. The nucleotide sequence is given as TGTGCCAGCAGCAGTACAGGAAGTCGAGGCTACACCTTC. It translates as CASSSTGSRGYTF.